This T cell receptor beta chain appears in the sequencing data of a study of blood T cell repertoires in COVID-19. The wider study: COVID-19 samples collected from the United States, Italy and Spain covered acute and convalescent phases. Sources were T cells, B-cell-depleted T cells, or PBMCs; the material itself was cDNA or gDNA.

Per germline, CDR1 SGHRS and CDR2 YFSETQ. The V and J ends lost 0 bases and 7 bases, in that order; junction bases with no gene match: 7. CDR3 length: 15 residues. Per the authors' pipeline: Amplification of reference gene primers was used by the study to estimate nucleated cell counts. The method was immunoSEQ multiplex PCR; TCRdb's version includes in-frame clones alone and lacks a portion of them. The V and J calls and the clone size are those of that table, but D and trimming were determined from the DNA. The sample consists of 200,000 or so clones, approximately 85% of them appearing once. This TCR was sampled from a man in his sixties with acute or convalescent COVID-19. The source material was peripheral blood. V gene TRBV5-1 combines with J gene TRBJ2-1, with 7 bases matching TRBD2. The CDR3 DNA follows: TGCGCCAGCAGCTTGGGAAGCGGGATGGGGAATGAGCAGTTCTTC. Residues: CASSLGSGMGNEQFF.